Reported below is one T cell receptor (beta chain). These data come from a study of blood T cell repertoires in COVID-19. For the study at large: Italy, Spain and the United States were the sources of the convalescent and acute COVID-19 samples. T cells, B-cell-depleted T cells, or PBMCs supplied cDNA or gDNA.

The CDR3 has 15 amino acids. The J segment lost 10 bases and the V segment lost 5 bases, leaving 11 bases of the junction unmatched. Germline V gene sequence: CDR1 MDHEN, CDR2 SYDVKM. Under the authors' procedure: Reference gene primer amplification in the assay estimated nucleated cell counts. Clones were read by immunoSEQ multiplex PCR, and TCRdb kept only the in-frame ones, dropping some. Clone size and V and J calls were adopted from that table, with D and trimming inferred from the DNA. The table shows about 140,000 clones, with over 70% occurring only once. The rearrangement joins TRBV28 to TRBJ2-1, with TRBD2 identical over 10 bases. This receptor was taken from a man between 60 and 75 years old with active or convalescent COVID-19. What was sequenced was peripheral blood. CDR3 bases: TGTGCCAGCAGTGGTGGACTAGCGGCCTTTTTCGAGCAGTTCTTC. Translation: CASSGGLAAFFEQFF.